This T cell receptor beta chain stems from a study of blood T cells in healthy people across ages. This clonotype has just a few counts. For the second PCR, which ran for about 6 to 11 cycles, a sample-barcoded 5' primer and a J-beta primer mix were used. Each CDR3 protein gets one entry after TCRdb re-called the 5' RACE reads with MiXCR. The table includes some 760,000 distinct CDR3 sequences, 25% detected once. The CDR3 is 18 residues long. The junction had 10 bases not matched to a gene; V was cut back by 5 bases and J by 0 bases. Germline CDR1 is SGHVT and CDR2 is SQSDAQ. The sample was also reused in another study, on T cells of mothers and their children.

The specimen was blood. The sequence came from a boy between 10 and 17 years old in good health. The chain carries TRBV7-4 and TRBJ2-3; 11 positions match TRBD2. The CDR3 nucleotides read TGTGCCAGCAGCGCCGGGTTAGCGGGGGGGCCAAGCACAGATACGCAGTATTTT. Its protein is CASSAGLAGGPSTDTQYF.